Listed below are T cell receptor beta chains from one sample, sequenced in a study of CD8 T cells in ankylosing spondylitis. TCRdb itself ran the 5' RACE reads through MiXCR, one entry per CDR3 protein. This table holds 300,000 to 350,000 distinct CDR3 sequences, roughly 12% found once. The source material was blood, either unsorted or a sorted T cell fraction (not recorded which). These receptors were obtained from a female donor with ankylosing spondylitis or in good health (not recorded which). Both conserved end residues are part of each CDR3. The D gene is left open where the match is weak. Clone size is stated in some rows and not others, as once, few, many or a class when expanded.

J gene | clone size | V gene | D gene | CDR3 protein | CDR3 DNA
TRBJ2-5 | many | TRBV7-3 | . | CASSLSRGRTQYF | TGTGCCAGCAGCTTAAGTCGAGGGAGGACCCAGTACTTC
TRBJ2-1 | . | TRBV7-9 | . | CASSSRDAPSYNEQFF | TGTGCCAGCAGCTCCCGGGACGCTCCCTCCTACAATGAGCAGTTCTTC
TRBJ2-7 | many | TRBV20-1 | . | CSASYYEQYF | TGCAGTGCTAGCTATTACGAGCAGTACTTC
TRBJ1-2 | few | TRBV5-8 | . | CASSFRVDYGYTF | TGTGCCAGCAGCTTTCGGGTGGACTATGGCTACACCTTC
TRBJ2-7 | few | TRBV4-2 | TRBD1 | CASSQRTGGGYEQYF | TGTGCCAGCAGCCAGAGGACAGGGGGAGGGTACGAGCAGTACTTC
TRBJ1-2 | few | TRBV5-1 | . | CASSLEGNGYGYTF | TGCGCCAGCAGCTTAGAAGGGAACGGCTATGGCTACACCTTC
TRBJ2-1 | many | TRBV24-1 | . | CATSNKMSNEQFF | TGTGCCACCAGTAATAAAATGTCCAATGAGCAGTTCTTC
TRBJ2-3 | many | TRBV29-1 | . | CSVRNPRYPDTQYF | TGCAGCGTTCGAAACCCCCGATACCCAGATACGCAGTATTTT
TRBJ2-7 | many | TRBV20-1 | . | CSAGTINAGISYEQYF | TGCAGTGCTGGAACTATTAATGCAGGGATATCCTACGAGCAGTACTTC
TRBJ1-3 | many | TRBV5-1 | . | CASSPTTGPGNGNTIYF | TGCGCCAGCAGCCCGACTACAGGGCCCGGGAATGGAAACACCATATATTTT
TRBJ2-7 | many | TRBV12-3/TRBV12-4 | . | CASSLEDYEQYF | TGTGCCAGCAGTTTAGAAGACTACGAGCAGTACTTC
TRBJ2-2 | . | TRBV10-3 | . | CAIRGRSNTGELFF | TGTGCCATCAGGGGACGGTCGAACACCGGGGAGCTGTTTTTT
TRBJ2-1 | many | TRBV4-3 | . | CASSRGDSSYNEQFF | TGCGCCAGCAGCCGGGGCGACAGCTCCTACAATGAGCAGTTCTTC
TRBJ2-1 | many | TRBV12-3/TRBV12-4 | . | CASSRWGEQFF | TGTGCCAGCAGCCGCTGGGGAGAGCAGTTCTTC
TRBJ2-6 | few | TRBV20-1 | TRBD1 | CSAKGQGALEGANVLTF | TGCAGTGCTAAAGGGCAGGGGGCCTTAGAAGGGGCCAACGTCCTGACTTTC
TRBJ2-1 | . | TRBV6-5 | . | CASSSSSQGNEQFF | TGTGCCAGCAGTTCTAGCAGCCAAGGGAATGAGCAGTTCTTC
TRBJ2-7 | many | TRBV28 | . | CASSWTLWQYF | TGTGCCAGCTCCTGGACGTTATGGCAGTACTTC
TRBJ2-7 | . | TRBV29-1 | . | CSVPNGASREQYF | TGCAGCGTGCCCAACGGGGCTTCCCGCGAGCAGTACTTC
TRBJ2-7 | . | TRBV12-3/TRBV12-4 | TRBD1 | CASSSDRVGLYEQYF | TGTGCCAGCAGTTCTGACAGGGTCGGTCTCTACGAGCAGTACTTC
TRBJ2-3 | many | TRBV4-3 | . | CASSQDAGPADTQYF | TGCGCCAGCAGCCAAGATGCAGGGCCGGCAGATACGCAGTATTTT
TRBJ2-5 | many | TRBV27 | . | CASSVSAGGIQTQYF | TGTGCCAGCAGTGTTAGTGCCGGTGGCATTCAGACCCAGTACTTC
TRBJ1-5 | many | TRBV7-2 | . | CASSLVGTSSNQPQHF | TGTGCCAGCAGCTTAGTTGGGACAAGCAGCAATCAGCCCCAGCATTTT
TRBJ1-2 | many | TRBV5-1 | TRBD1 | CASSLGQGIYGYTF | TGCGCCAGCAGCTTAGGACAGGGTATATATGGCTACACCTTC
TRBJ1-1 | many | TRBV10-3 | TRBD1 | CAIRSGQTNTEAFF | TGTGCCATCAGATCGGGACAGACTAACACTGAAGCTTTCTTT
TRBJ1-1 | many | TRBV5-1 | . | CASSFSGVATEAFF | TGCGCCAGCAGCTTTTCAGGGGTGGCCACTGAAGCTTTCTTT
TRBJ2-1 | many | TRBV5-1 | TRBD2 | CASSLIVVAGENEQFF | TGCGCCAGCAGCTTGATTGTGGTAGCGGGGGAAAATGAGCAGTTCTTC
TRBJ1-2 | many | TRBV7-2 | TRBD1 | CASSADNRDSNYGYTF | TGTGCCAGCAGCGCGGACAACCGGGACAGCAACTATGGCTACACCTTC
TRBJ2-7 | many | TRBV5-1 | . | CASSLDPGSYEQYF | TGCGCCAGCAGCCTTGACCCTGGCTCCTACGAGCAGTACTTC
TRBJ2-7 | many | TRBV20-1 | . | CSAIPGLAHREQYF | TGCAGTGCTATTCCCGGGCTAGCCCACAGGGAGCAGTACTTC
TRBJ2-1 | . | TRBV5-5 | . | CASSLFAGRVTYNEQFF | TGTGCCAGCAGCTTGTTTGCTGGACGGGTCACCTACAATGAGCAGTTCTTC
TRBJ1-2 | many | TRBV25-1 | TRBD1 | CASSGGGQDYGYTF | TGTGCCAGCAGTGGAGGCGGACAGGACTATGGCTACACCTTC
TRBJ2-3 | . | TRBV7-9 | . | CASSFPDTDTQYF | TGTGCCAGCAGCTTTCCCGACACAGATACGCAGTATTTT
TRBJ2-1 | . | TRBV20-1 | . | CSASLTHISYNEQFF | TGCAGTGCTAGTTTAACTCACATATCCTACAATGAGCAGTTCTTC
TRBJ2-4 | many | TRBV6-1 | . | CASSDRSRDPRDIQYF | TGTGCCAGCAGTGACCGCTCTCGGGACCCCCGAGACATTCAGTACTTC
TRBJ2-7 | many | TRBV12-3/TRBV12-4 | . | CASSSGVYEQYF | TGTGCCAGCAGTTCGGGAGTCTACGAGCAGTACTTC
TRBJ2-1 | many | TRBV7-2 | TRBD2 | CASSSSGNSYNEQFF | TGTGCCAGCAGCTCTAGCGGGAACTCCTACAATGAGCAGTTCTTC
TRBJ2-3 | many | TRBV5-1 | . | CASIGPPVDTQYF | TGCGCCAGCATCGGACCGCCGGTGGATACGCAGTATTTT